Below are 26 T cell receptor beta chains sequenced from a single sample in a study of blood T cell repertoires in COVID-19. Measured with immunoSEQ multiplex PCR; TCRdb has only the in-frame clones, and not every one. Found here are about 300,000 clones, approximately 90% of them singletons; the top ten hold 6.9%. The specimen was peripheral blood. Every receptor here comes from a woman aged 25 to 39 who had recovered from COVID-19.

This clone was seen a single time. V usage is TRBV30 and J usage is TRBJ1-3; TRBD1 agrees at 10 bases. The CDR3 is made up of 15 amino acids. Germline V gene data show CDR1 as GTSNPN and CDR2 as SVGIG (reference sequence). V trimming: 5 bases; J trimming: 2 bases; junction bases outside the gene matches: 6. The CDR3 is CAWARDRGPGNTIYF. The CDR3 region has the DNA TGTGCCTGGGCCCGGGACAGGGGACCTGGAAACACCATATATTTT.

This chain uses TRBV19 with TRBJ1-4, with TRBD1 as a possible D gene (5 bases). CDR1 and CDR2 from the germline V gene are LNHDA and SQIVND (reference sequence). This CDR3 is built from 16 residues. Trimming shortened V by 6 bases and J by 5 bases, and 19 bases separated the two germline ends. The CDR3 region is CASSPARPQGNEKLFF. CDR3 DNA sequence: TGTGCCAGTAGCCCGGCCCGACCCCAGGGCAATGAAAAACTGTTTTTT. The full variable domain, rest sourced from reference TRBV19 and TRBJ1-4, is DGGITQSPKYLFRKEGQNVTLSCEQNLNHDAMYWYRQDPGQGLRLIYYSQIVNDFQKGDIAEGYSVSREKKESFPLTVTSAQKNPTAFYLCASSPARPQGNEKLFFGSGTQLSVL.

The chain joins TRBV6-4 to TRBJ1-6; no firm D call. Germline CDR1 is MRHNA and CDR2 is SNTAGT. The CDR3 covers 13 residues. Trimming removed 4 bases at V and 7 bases at J, with 8 bases between. The CDR3 spells CASSAGNNSPLHF. CDR3 nucleotides: TGTGCCAGCAGTGCCGGGAACAATTCACCCCTCCACTTT.

The rearrangement uses TRBV5-5 and TRBJ1-2; possible D gene TRBD1, 5 bases. In germline, CDR1 is SGHKS, CDR2 YYEKEE (reference sequence). The CDR3 has 15 residues. The ends were cut back, 0 bases at V and 4 bases at J, with 13 bases in the middle. The CDR3 DNA reads as TGTGCCAGCAGCTTGGGAGGGCGCGGGGGCTATGGCTACACCTTC. Translated: CASSLGGRGGYGYTF.

V usage is TRBV7-3 and J usage is TRBJ2-5; D possibly corresponds to TRBD2 (5 bases). Germline assignment: CDR1 SGHTA and CDR2 FQGTGA. The CDR3 runs 15 residues. Between the trimmed V and J ends, which lost 0 bases and 0 bases, there was a span of 8 bases. The CDR3 loop reads CASSLTAADQETQYF. CDR3 bases: TGTGCCAGCAGCTTAACGGCAGCGGACCAAGAGACCCAGTACTTC.

The chain has TRBV10-1 and TRBJ2-6; D might be TRBD1 (5 bases). Per the germline V gene, CDR1 is WNHNN and CDR2 is SYGVQD (reference sequence). Trimming pared 2 bases from V and 0 bases from J, leaving 17 bases between. This CDR3 spans 19 amino acids. Written as DNA, the CDR3 is TGCGCCAGCAGTGAGCCTAGGGGCCTCCCCTCCTCTGGGGCCAACGTCCTGACTTTC. This translates into CASSEPRGLPSSGANVLTF.

The chain recombines TRBV19 with TRBJ2-1; tentatively, D is TRBD2 (5 bases). The CDR3 spans 15 residues. V was clipped by 3 bases and J by 3 bases, with 12 bases between them. Germline CDR1 LNHDA, CDR2 SQIVND (reference sequence). The CDR3 region is CASSIGGLFYNEQFF. For the CDR3, the DNA is TGTGCCAGTAGTATTGGCGGACTCTTCTACAATGAGCAGTTCTTC.

The chain has TRBV19 and TRBJ1-5, with 10 bases matching TRBD1. Germline CDR1 LNHDA, CDR2 SQIVND (reference sequence). This CDR3 has 16 amino acids. The trim removed 5 bases at V and 3 bases at J, leaving 7 bases unmatched. CDR3 sequence (DNA): TGTGCCAGTAGTCCCTGGACAGGGGGTTTCAATCAGCCCCAGCATTTT. This encodes CASSPWTGGFNQPQHF.

This clone occurred a few times. The chain employs TRBV5-1 and TRBJ2-2; TRBD1 aligns across 9 bases. Trimming removed 4 bases from V and 4 bases from J; junction bases left unmatched: 8. This CDR3 has 16 residues. Germline V gene lookup returns CDR1 SGHRS and CDR2 YFSETQ. In DNA, the CDR3 is TGCGCCAGCAGCCAGACCGGGACAGGGCTCACCGGGGAGCTGTTTTTT. It specifies CASSQTGTGLTGELFF. Variable domain in full (rest from reference TRBV5-1 and TRBJ2-2): KAGVTQTPRYLIKTRGQQVTLSCSPISGHRSVSWYQQTPGQGLQFLFEYFSETQRNKGNFPGRFSGRQFSNSRSEMNVSTLELGDSALYLCASSQTGTGLTGELFFGEGSRLTVL.

This rearrangement joins TRBV5-6 to TRBJ2-1, with 8 bases aligning to TRBD1. Germline V gene data show CDR1 as SGHDT and CDR2 as YYEEEE. The CDR3 has 12 residues. J was trimmed by 9 bases and V by 2 bases; bases with no gene match: 1. The DNA for the CDR3 is TGTGCCAGCAGCTTACAGGGGGTTGAGCAGTTCTTC. Translating it yields CASSLQGVEQFF.

The chain employs TRBV27 and TRBJ1-1; D gene uncertain. Looked up from germline, CDR1 is MNHEY and CDR2 is SMNVEV (reference sequence). The CDR3 consists of 14 residues. Trimming left V 1 base short and J 5 bases short, with 11 bases between. The CDR3 DNA reads TGTGCCAGCAGTTTATTTCCAGGAGGAACTGAAGCTTTCTTT. Protein: CASSLFPGGTEAFF.

This chain connects TRBV30 to TRBJ1-6; TRBD1 might be the D (6 bases). CDR1 is GTSNPN, CDR2 SVGIG, per germline (reference sequence). The V and J ends lost 8 bases and 3 bases respectively, with 11 bases between them. CDR3 size: 13 residues. For the CDR3, the DNA is TGTGCCACCACAGGGTTCTATAATTCACCCCTCCACTTT. Its protein is CATTGFYNSPLHF.

The chain employs TRBV7-9 and TRBJ2-3, with 11 nucleotides matching TRBD2. Germline V gene data show CDR1 as SEHNR and CDR2 as FQNEAQ (reference sequence). With V trimmed by 3 bases and J by 0 bases, 5 bases remained unmatched. This CDR3 is built from 17 residues. CDR3: CASSLPPSGGSTDTQYF. CDR3 nucleotides: TGTGCCAGCAGCTTGCCCCCTAGCGGGGGGAGCACAGATACGCAGTATTTT.

This chain joins TRBV7-9 and TRBJ2-7, with D unclear. The CDR3 is 12 amino acids. CDR1 and CDR2 (germline): SEHNR, FQNEAQ (reference sequence). Trimming cost V 5 bases and J 4 bases, with 9 bases left between them. CDR3 amino acids: CASSRDTYEQYF. Written as DNA, the CDR3 is TGTGCCAGCAGCCGAGACACGTACGAGCAGTACTTC.

The chain combines TRBV7-9 with TRBJ2-7, with D possibly being TRBD1 (5 bases). Germline CDR1 is SEHNR and CDR2 is FQNEAQ (reference sequence). Trimming shortened V by 4 bases and J by 3 bases, and 10 bases separated the two germline ends. The CDR3 has 13 residues. The CDR3 loop reads CASSSGADYEQYF. The CDR3 DNA follows: TGTGCCAGCAGCTCTGGGGCGGACTACGAGCAGTACTTC.

The J gene is TRBJ2-7, the V gene TRBV5-5, with 8 bases aligning to TRBD1. Trimming took 1 base from V and 3 from J; bases not matched to a gene: 3. The CDR3 extends over 14 amino acids. From germline, CDR1 is SGHKS and CDR2 YYEKEE (reference sequence). The CDR3 bases are TGTGCCAGCAGCTTGACAGGGGGAGACTACGAGCAGTACTTC. This encodes CASSLTGGDYEQYF.

This sequence joins TRBV27 and TRBJ2-7; TRBD2 aligns across 7 bases. Unmatched junction bases numbered 6, after V lost 0 bases and J lost 1 base. Germline V gives CDR1 MNHEY, CDR2 SMNVEV (reference sequence). The CDR3 runs 16 residues. For the CDR3, the DNA is TGTGCCAGCAGTTTATCGCAGACTAGCCCTTCCTACGAGCAGTACTTC. Translating gives CASSLSQTSPSYEQYF.

The V and J genes are TRBV18 and TRBJ2-3; D perhaps matches TRBD1 (6 bases). Looked up from germline, CDR1 is KGHSH and CDR2 is LQKENI. The CDR3 is 15 amino acids. V was cut by 3 bases and J by 1 base, with 11 bases left in between. The DNA for the CDR3 is TGTGCCAGCTCACCTGATCACAGGGGCACAGATACGCAGTATTTT. Protein product: CASSPDHRGTDTQYF.

The chain couples TRBV15 to TRBJ2-1; D unclear. With 0 bases removed from V and 10 bases from J, the gap between germline ends came to 10 bases. Germline-derived CDR1 and CDR2 are LNHNV and YYDKDF (reference sequence). This CDR3 region has 13 residues. CDR3 bases: TGTGCCACCAGCAGAGAGAGGTTAGGCGAGCAGTTCTTC. It codes for CATSRERLGEQFF.

This chain joins TRBV7-9 and TRBJ2-7; TRBD1 matches 9 bases. CDR3 length: 16 residues. Trimming cost V 7 bases and J 0 bases; bases outside gene matches: 10. CDR1 is SEHNR and CDR2 is FQNEAQ in the germline V gene (reference sequence). The CDR3 bases are TGTGCCAGCACTGAGGACCGGGGACAGGGCTCCTACGAGCAGTACTTC. Encoded protein: CASTEDRGQGSYEQYF.

This chain connects TRBV13 to TRBJ2-1; D is perhaps TRBD1 (6 bases). Per the germline V gene, CDR1 is PRHDT and CDR2 is FYEKMQ (reference sequence). Trimming shortened V by 5 bases and J by 2 bases, and 19 bases separated the two germline ends. There are 17 residues in the CDR3. The chain's CDR3 is CASSPHQDRTAYNEQFF. In nucleotides, the CDR3 is TGTGCCAGCAGCCCACACCAGGATCGGACAGCCTACAATGAGCAGTTCTTC.

The chain is built from TRBV5-4 and TRBJ2-3; D is unresolved. The CDR3 has 14 residues. The V gene lost 4 bases and the J gene lost 2 bases, with 11 bases spanning the gap. Per the germline V gene, CDR1 is SGHNT and CDR2 is YYREEE (reference sequence). The CDR3 region is CASSPKAATDTQYF. As DNA, the CDR3 is TGTGCCAGCAGCCCCAAGGCGGCCACAGATACGCAGTATTTT.

This chain uses TRBV5-1 with TRBJ2-1; 8 bases match TRBD2. V dropped 0 bases and J dropped 8; count of bases not matched to a gene: 10. CDR1 SGHRS and CDR2 YFSETQ come from the germline V gene. This CDR3 is built from 16 residues. In DNA, the CDR3 is TGCGCCAGCAGCTTGGCCGGGAGGGGAGGTTACGATGAGCAGTTCTTC. Translating it yields CASSLAGRGGYDEQFF.

In DNA form, the CDR3 reads TGTGCCAGTAGACATAACAGGGGCGGCTCACCCCTCCACTTT. As protein: CASRHNRGGSPLHF. The gene calls are TRBV19 and TRBJ1-6, with 7 positions matching TRBD1. Trimming at V came to 6 bases and at J to 10 bases, leaving 9 bases not matched to a gene. The germline V gene encodes CDR1 LNHDA and CDR2 SQIVND (reference sequence). This CDR3 contains 14 residues.

This chain connects TRBV28 to TRBJ1-4; D is perhaps TRBD1 (6 bases). The CDR3 loop spans 15 amino acids. V lost 1 base to trimming and J lost 8 bases, with 14 bases between them. Per germline, CDR1 MDHEN and CDR2 SYDVKM. CDR3 coding DNA: TGTGCCAGCAGTTTATTTGCGGGGGCAGGCGAAAAACTGTTTTTT. Amino acids: CASSLFAGAGEKLFF.

The CDR3 DNA is TGTGCCAGCAGTACGACCGGGATCTATGGCTACACCTTC. Its protein product is CASSTTGIYGYTF. V gene TRBV9 combines with J gene TRBJ1-2; D remains unclear. Germline V gene sequence: CDR1 SGDLS, CDR2 YYNGEE. The V end was cut by 5 bases, the J end by 4 bases, with 12 bases between. There are 13 residues in the CDR3.